This is a list of T cell receptor beta chains from one sample in a study of T cells generated in artificial thymic organoids. A single record per CDR3 protein comes from TCRdb applying MiXCR to the 5' RACE reads. The repertoire consists of more than 3,000 distinct CDR3 sequences, with around 34% occurring once and the leading ten covering about 2.6%. The specimen sequenced was naive CD8+ T cells from blood. The source is a human donor who gave cord blood stem cells for thymic organoid culture, a cardiac surgery patient who gave postnatal thymus, or a blood donor (not recorded which). Both conserved end residues are part of each CDR3. D genes are given only for firm matches. The size entry is marked missing in some rows and otherwise reads once, few, many or a size class.

D gene	J gene	clone size	V gene	CDR3 DNA	CDR3 protein
.	TRBJ1-1	medium-sized	TRBV30	TGTGCCTGGAGTCGGGGGGAAATGAACACTGAAGCTTTCTTT	CAWSRGEMNTEAFF
.	TRBJ1-2	few	TRBV28	TGTGCCACCCACGGGGCAGAGTCCCTATATGGCTACACCTTC	CATHGAESLYGYTF
TRBD1	TRBJ2-7	few	TRBV7-9	TGTGCCAGCAGCTCCCCCGGGGCAGGGGGCGGTAGGCAGTACTTC	CASSSPGAGGGRQYF
.	TRBJ1-4	.	TRBV5-1	TGCGCCAGCAGCTTGGCCCAAGACCTTCCAACTAATGAAAAACTGTTTTTT	CASSLAQDLPTNEKLFF
.	TRBJ1-2	medium-sized	TRBV9	TGTGCCAGCAGCGGCCGACAGGCCACTAACTATGGCTACACCTTC	CASSGRQATNYGYTF
TRBD1	TRBJ1-6	few	TRBV19	TGTGCCAGTAGTATCGGGACAGGGGGCTTATTTTCACCCCTCCACTTT	CASSIGTGGLFSPLHF
TRBD1	TRBJ1-6	medium-sized	TRBV25-1	TGTGCCAGCAGTTGGACAGGCGGGTCACCCCTCCACTTT	CASSWTGGSPLHF
.	TRBJ2-1	medium-sized	TRBV7-9	TGTGCCAGCAGCCCCCTTGGCAATGAGCAGTTCTTC	CASSPLGNEQFF
TRBD1	TRBJ1-5	.	TRBV29-1	TGCAGCGCCGCCACAGGGGATAATCAGCCCCAGCATTTT	CSAATGDNQPQHF
.	TRBJ2-3	medium-sized	TRBV4-1	TGCGCCAGCAGCCAACCGGGACGCTCCACAGATACGCAGTATTTT	CASSQPGRSTDTQYF
TRBD1	TRBJ2-7	.	TRBV4-1	TGCGCCAGCAGCCTTCCGGGACAGGGGGCCGGTCACTCCTACGAGCAGTACTTC	CASSLPGQGAGHSYEQYF
.	TRBJ1-1	.	TRBV4-3	TGCGCCAGCAGCCGCTTCGTTTTAGACACTGAAGCTTTCTTT	CASSRFVLDTEAFF
.	TRBJ1-1	.	TRBV6-2/TRBV6-3	TGTGCCAGCAGTTACTTGGCACAGCCGACTAACACTGAAGCTTTCTTT	CASSYLAQPTNTEAFF
.	TRBJ2-5	medium-sized	TRBV29-1	TGCAGCGTTGAGGCCTTGTCGGAGACCCAGTACTTC	CSVEALSETQYF
.	TRBJ1-4	.	TRBV9	TGTGCCAGCAGCGGAGCTGGGCGGTTTAATGAAAAACTGTTTTTT	CASSGAGRFNEKLFF
.	TRBJ2-7	few	TRBV25-1	TGTGCCAGCAGTGGTAGGCAGAACTACGAGCAGTACTTC	CASSGRQNYEQYF
.	TRBJ2-7	.	TRBV6-2/TRBV6-3	TGTGCCAGCAGTGCCGACTACGAGTACGAGCAGTACTTC	CASSADYEYEQYF
.	TRBJ2-3	few	TRBV12-2	TGTGCAAGTCGCTTAGATGAGGGCTCTAGCACAGATACGCAGTATTTT	CASRLDEGSSTDTQYF
.	TRBJ2-2	.	TRBV9	TGTGCCAGCAGCGAGTTCGAGCGGTGCACCGGGGAGCTGTTTTTT	CASSEFERCTGELFF
.	TRBJ2-7	few	TRBV5-1	TGCGCCAGCAGCTTTAAATTTGGCTCCTACGAGCAGTACTTC	CASSFKFGSYEQYF
.	TRBJ1-2	medium-sized	TRBV12-3/TRBV12-4	TGTGCCAGCAGTCCAGGGTCCGCGGTCTATGGCTACACCTTC	CASSPGSAVYGYTF
.	TRBJ1-2	.	TRBV12-3/TRBV12-4	TGTGCCAGCCTCTCTGGGGTTAAGAACACCTTC	CASLSGVKNTF
TRBD1	TRBJ2-1	.	TRBV29-1	TGCAGCGTTGGACCTGACAGGGGGCGCCGAAATGAGCAGTTCTTC	CSVGPDRGRRNEQFF
.	TRBJ2-1	few	TRBV29-1	TGCAGCGTTGTTAGGGGGGGGAGCTACAATGAGCAGTTCTTC	CSVVRGGSYNEQFF
.	TRBJ2-3	few	TRBV6-1	TGTGCCAGCAGTAATAGACAGGAGGCAGATACGCAGTATTTT	CASSNRQEADTQYF
.	TRBJ1-1	few	TRBV25-1	TGTGCCAGCAGCCTGTCATCGGGGTATTCGGGGAACACTGAAGCTTTCTTT	CASSLSSGYSGNTEAFF
.	TRBJ1-1	medium-sized	TRBV4-3	TGCGCCAGCAGTGCCTCTCGGAACACTGAAGCTTTCTTT	CASSASRNTEAFF
TRBD1	TRBJ1-5	.	TRBV28	TGTGCCAGCAGTTTACGGGGACAGGGCAATCAGCCCCAGCATTTT	CASSLRGQGNQPQHF
.	TRBJ2-5	.	TRBV19	TGTGCCAGTAGTGGGGGGCGGGGGCCTCAAGAGACCCAGTACTTC	CASSGGRGPQETQYF
.	TRBJ1-1	.	TRBV25-1	TGTGCCAGCATCTCAGGTCAGAATCCCATGAACACTGAAGCTTTCTTT	CASISGQNPMNTEAFF
.	TRBJ1-1	medium-sized	TRBV14	TGTGCCAGCAGCCATACAGGAACGAACACTGAAGCTTTCTTT	CASSHTGTNTEAFF
TRBD2	TRBJ2-5	.	TRBV7-9	TGTGCCAGCAGTCACTCCCCCGGGGAGCGGGACGCAGAGACCCAGTACTTC	CASSHSPGERDAETQYF
TRBD2	TRBJ2-3	medium-sized	TRBV9	TGTGCCAGCAGCGCCGGGACTAGCGGGGGAGGGACGCAGTATTTT	CASSAGTSGGGTQYF
TRBD1	TRBJ2-7	medium-sized	TRBV5-1	TGCGCCAGCAGCGGCGGACAGGGGGCTTTGGACGAGCAGTACTTC	CASSGGQGALDEQYF
.	TRBJ1-5	.	TRBV12-3/TRBV12-4	TGTGCCAGCAGTCCCGGGACACTTTACAATCAGCCCCAGCATTTT	CASSPGTLYNQPQHF
TRBD2	TRBJ2-4	.	TRBV27	TGTGCCAGTCAGGGACTAGAGGGCATTCAGTACTTC	CASQGLEGIQYF
TRBD2	TRBJ2-2	few	TRBV5-4	TGTGCCAGCAGCTTGGGGGATGTCTACAGCGGGGTAACCACCGGGGAGCTGTTTTTT	CASSLGDVYSGVTTGELFF